This entry lists 16 T cell receptor beta chains sequenced from one sample in a study of T cells after yellow fever vaccination. In TCRdb, the 5' RACE reads were re-called with MiXCR into one record per CDR3 protein. The sample lists 500,000 to 650,000 distinct CDR3 sequences, around an eighth occurring once. The specimen was PBMCs, collected on the day of the yellow fever booster vaccination. The receptors were sampled from a man in his thirties or forties who received the YFV17D yellow fever vaccine.

V gene TRBV20-1 combines with J gene TRBJ1-2; D is ambiguous. V was trimmed by 6 bases and J by 11 bases, leaving 19 bases between them. CDR1 and CDR2 (germline): DFQATT, SNEGSKA (reference sequence). The CDR3 sequence is 12 residues long. The CDR3 nucleotides read TGCAGTGCCTCACTTCAAGGTTATTGGTACACCTTC. It encodes CSASLQGYWYTF.

The V gene is TRBV20-1, the J gene TRBJ1-1, with a weak D call TRBD1 (5 bases). The germline V gene encodes CDR1 DFQATT and CDR2 SNEGSKA (reference sequence). This CDR3 region has 13 residues. The ends were cut back, 4 bases at V and 4 bases at J, with 13 bases in the middle. CDR3 amino acids: CSAINQGITEAFF. CDR3 in DNA: TGCAGTGCTATCAACCAGGGTATCACTGAAGCTTTCTTT.

This clonotype showed up just a few times. The V call is TRBV5-1, the J call TRBJ2-2, with D perhaps TRBD2 (6 bases). The CDR3 has 14 residues. Trimming cost V 4 bases and J 5 bases, with 12 bases left between them. CDR1 SGHRS and CDR2 YFSETQ come from the germline V gene. The CDR3 DNA follows: TGCGCCAGCAGCGTGACGCTAGCGACCGGGGAGCTGTTTTTT. Protein sequence: CASSVTLATGELFF.

V is TRBV29-1 and J is TRBJ1-5; perhaps TRBD1 as D (6 bases). In germline, CDR1 is SQVTM, CDR2 ANQGSEA. Trimming cost V 4 bases and J 2 bases, with 9 bases left between them. The CDR3 has 13 amino acids. The CDR3, as DNA: TGCAGCGTTGCCAGGGGAGGCAATCAGCCCCAGCATTTT. It encodes CSVARGGNQPQHF.

This rearrangement joins TRBV6-1 to TRBJ1-2; D not resolved. Germline lookup yields CDR1 MNHNS and CDR2 SASEGT. The V and J ends lost 5 bases and 1 base respectively, with 8 bases between them. There are 13 residues in the CDR3. CDR3 residues: CASSLGDNYGYTF. The CDR3, as DNA: TGTGCCAGCAGTCTCGGGGATAACTATGGCTACACCTTC.

This chain connects TRBV3-1 to TRBJ1-2; D not certain. The CDR3 has 14 residues. The germline V gene encodes CDR1 LGHDT and CDR2 YNNKEL (reference sequence). V lost 4 bases and J lost 6, with 15 bases in between. CDR3 nucleotides: TGTGCCAGCAGCCCTAGCGGGGAGTGGCATGGCTACACCTTC. This encodes CASSPSGEWHGYTF.

This clonotype was counted only a few times. The chain uses TRBV20-1 and TRBJ2-1, with TRBD1 as a possible D gene (5 bases). The V gene lost 5 bases and the J gene lost 7 bases, with 12 bases spanning the gap. Germline V gene lookup returns CDR1 DFQATT and CDR2 SNEGSKA (reference sequence). CDR3 length: 12 residues. Written as DNA, the CDR3 is TGCAGTGCTTGGGGCTGGGCTAATGAGCAGTTCTTC. It yields the protein CSAWGWANEQFF.

The CDR3 is CATSDAWEGGTQYF. In DNA form, the CDR3 reads TGTGCCACCAGTGATGCCTGGGAAGGGGGGACCCAGTACTTC. J is TRBJ2-5 and V is TRBV24-1; maybe TRBD1 (6 bases). This CDR3 contains 14 residues. The germline CDR1 and CDR2 sequences are KGHDR and SFDVKD. V lost 3 bases and J 7 bases, leaving 14 bases between the germline ends.

The V call is TRBV20-1, the J call TRBJ2-7, with D perhaps being TRBD1 or TRBD2 (5 bases each). From germline, CDR1 is DFQATT and CDR2 SNEGSKA (reference sequence). The ends were cut back, 4 bases at V and 4 bases at J, with 14 bases in the middle. The CDR3 length is 13 residues. CDR3 DNA: TGCAGTGCTAAGGACGCCGGGGCTTACGAGCAGTACTTC. This translates into CSAKDAGAYEQYF.

This clonotype was observed a handful of times. The chain combines TRBV11-2 with TRBJ1-2, with unresolved D. Germline loops: CDR1 SGHAT, CDR2 FQNNGV. The CDR3 runs 15 residues. The germline V and J ends were trimmed by 0 bases and 3 bases, with 11 bases remaining between them. The CDR3 reads CASSLDLVVDYGYTF. CDR3 bases: TGTGCCAGCAGCTTAGATCTGGTGGTCGACTATGGCTACACCTTC.

V gene TRBV18 combines with J gene TRBJ2-7; 7 nucleotides align to TRBD1. The CDR3 covers 15 residues. Germline V gives CDR1 KGHSH, CDR2 LQKENI. After removal of 4 bases from V and 0 bases from J, the junction contained 6 bases not matched to a gene. In DNA, the CDR3 is TGTGCCAGCTCACGACCGGGACAGAGCTCCTACGAGCAGTACTTC. The encoded protein is CASSRPGQSSYEQYF. Full variable domain (rest looked up from reference TRBV18 and TRBJ2-7): NAGVMQNPRHLVRRRGQEARLRCSPMKGHSHVYWYRQLPEEGLKFMVYLQKENIIDESGMPKERFSAEFPKEGPSILRIQQVVRGDSAAYFCASSRPGQSSYEQYFGPGTRLTVT.

This clonotype was seen many times. V gene TRBV5-1 combines with J gene TRBJ2-7; 8 bases agree with TRBD2. Germline V gene data show CDR1 as SGHRS and CDR2 as YFSETQ. The junction had 3 bases not matched to a gene; V was cut back by 0 bases and J by 1 base. This CDR3 region has 15 residues. The CDR3 coding sequence is TGCGCCAGCAGCTTGGAAGGACTAGCTTCCTACGAGCAGTACTTC. This encodes CASSLEGLASYEQYF. The whole variable domain, remainder taken from reference TRBV5-1 and TRBJ2-7, is KAGVTQTPRYLIKTRGQQVTLSCSPISGHRSVSWYQQTPGQGLQFLFEYFSETQRNKGNFPGRFSGRQFSNSRSEMNVSTLELGDSALYLCASSLEGLASYEQYFGPGTRLTVT.

In this sample, this clonotype turned up a few times. The chain employs TRBV7-6 and TRBJ2-6, with D possibly called TRBD1 or TRBD2 (5 bases each). V lost 5 bases and J lost 3, with 11 bases in between. The germline V gene has CDR1 SGHVS and CDR2 FNYEAQ. There are 15 residues in the CDR3. CDR3 in DNA: TGTGCCAGCAGCCCTGGGGGTGGTGGGGCCAACGTCCTGACTTTC. Its protein is CASSPGGGGANVLTF.

CDR3 DNA sequence: TGTGCCAAACGAGGGGATCCCGTCCTCTACGAGCAGTACTTC. Translating gives CAKRGDPVLYEQYF. V usage is TRBV27 and J usage is TRBJ2-7, with D perhaps given as TRBD1 or TRBD2 (5 bases each). The germline CDR1 and CDR2 sequences are MNHEY and SMNVEV (reference sequence). V was trimmed by 10 bases and J by 3 bases, leaving 19 bases between them. The CDR3 is made up of 14 amino acids.

This sequence joins TRBV6-2 or TRBV6-3 and TRBJ2-3; D is possibly TRBD2 (5 bases). V was cut by 8 bases and J by 6 bases, with 18 bases left in between. Germline V gene data show CDR1 as MNHEY and CDR2 as SVGEGT. This CDR3 is 14 amino acids long. This chain's CDR3 is CASEAEFLADTQYF. The CDR3 bases are TGTGCCAGCGAAGCGGAGTTCCTAGCCGATACGCAGTATTTT.

This clonotype was found a few times. V and J are TRBV20-1 and TRBJ2-6; tentatively, D is TRBD1 (6 bases). Trimming took off 6 bases at V and 2 bases at J, with 14 bases between the two ends. There are 15 residues in the CDR3. Germline values: CDR1 DFQATT, CDR2 SNEGSKA (reference sequence). CDR3 DNA: TGCAGTGCAAAAACTTCAGGGGCTGGGGCCAACGTCCTGACTTTC. Translation gives CSAKTSGAGANVLTF.